A single sample is the source of the 21 T cell receptor beta chains below, sequenced in a study of blood T cells in healthy people across ages. A second PCR of roughly 7 to 11 cycles used a sample-barcoded 5' primer and a J-beta primer mix. TCRdb reanalysed the 5' RACE reads using MiXCR and keeps one entry per CDR3 protein. The table includes approximately 790,000 distinct CDR3 sequences, under 80% detected once. Sequences were obtained from blood. The receptors come from a man younger than 40 in good health.

This clonotype was recorded a few times. CDR3 region: CASSDGLRYEQYF. The CDR3 region has the DNA TGTGCCAGCAGTGACGGCCTACGGTACGAGCAGTACTTC. The chain employs TRBV2 and TRBJ2-4; D gene ambiguous. The end of the DNA is better explained by TRBJ2-7, so the J call may be wrong. Germline V gene lookup returns CDR1 SNHLY and CDR2 FYNNEI. This CDR3 has 13 residues.

Only a few counts were recorded for this clonotype. The V gene is TRBV20-1, the J gene TRBJ1-2; D unclear. Germline CDR1 reads DFQATT; CDR2 reads SNEGSKA (reference sequence). Between the trimmed V and J ends, which lost 0 bases and 6 bases, there was a span of 8 bases. The CDR3 length is 12 residues. CDR3 sequence (DNA): TGCAGTGCTAGAGATCGGTGGGATGGCTACACCTTC. Protein: CSARDRWDGYTF.

The chain has TRBV4-3 and TRBJ2-7; no definite D call. CDR3 length: 17 residues. The ends were cut back, 1 base at V and 7 bases at J, with 23 bases in the middle. Germline V lookup: CDR1 LGHNA, CDR2 YSLEER. Here the CDR3 reads CASSQGPPGDGDKEQYF. The CDR3 DNA sequence: TGCGCCAGCAGCCAAGGGCCCCCCGGTGATGGGGATAAAGAGCAGTACTTC.

The chain employs TRBV28 and TRBJ2-5; tentative D call: TRBD2 (5 bases). Germline values: CDR1 MDHEN, CDR2 SYDVKM. The CDR3 is 14 amino acids. V was trimmed by 2 bases and J by 2 bases, leaving 9 bases between them. CDR3 DNA sequence: TGTGCCAGCAGTTTAGTGGAGGAACAAGAGACCCAGTACTTC. This translates into CASSLVEEQETQYF.

The genes are TRBV7-9 and TRBJ2-4; D gene ambiguous. The J call could be wrong; TRBJ2-5 is a better fit for the DNA end. Germline V CDR1 and CDR2: SEHNR, FQNEAQ (reference sequence). The CDR3 is 16 amino acids. DNA for the CDR3: TGTGCCAGCAGCTCCCTGGACCCGGGTTTATTAGAGACCCAGTACTTC. Its translation: CASSSLDPGLLETQYF.

This clonotype was counted a few times. For the CDR3, the DNA is TGCGCCAGCAGCTTGGTACCAGGGGGACAGCCCCAGCATTTT. Its protein product is CASSLVPGGQPQHF. The J gene is TRBJ1-5, the V gene TRBV5-1, with 7 bases matching TRBD1. The CDR3 is 14 residues long. Germline CDR1 reads SGHRS; CDR2 reads YFSETQ. Unmatched junction bases numbered 4, after V lost 0 bases and J lost 7 bases.

V usage is TRBV5-1 and J usage is TRBJ2-3; D possibly corresponds to TRBD2 (6 bases). The ends were cut back, 1 base at V and 1 base at J, with 13 bases in the middle. The V gene's germline CDR1 is SGHRS and CDR2 YFSETQ. This CDR3 is 16 amino acids long. CDR3 amino acids: CASSLMGGPGTDTQYF. CDR3 nucleotides: TGCGCCAGCAGCTTGATGGGGGGTCCTGGCACAGATACGCAGTATTTT.

The rearrangement joins TRBV11-2 to TRBJ2-7; 7 bases match TRBD1. This CDR3 is built from 16 residues. Trimming took 4 bases from V and 2 from J; bases not matched to a gene: 11. Germline CDR1 and CDR2: SGHAT and FQNNGV. The CDR3 spells CASSSIRGTEAYEQYF. For the CDR3, the DNA is TGTGCCAGCAGCTCTATCAGGGGGACAGAAGCCTACGAGCAGTACTTC. The entire variable domain, with the rest obtained from reference TRBV11-2 and TRBJ2-7, is as follows: EAGVAQSPRYKIIEKRQSVAFWCNPISGHATLYWYQQILGQGPKLLIQFQNNGVVDDSQLPKDRFSAERLKGVDSTLKIQPAKLEDSAVYLCASSSIRGTEAYEQYFGPGTRLTVT.

Concerning this clonotype itself: A read error may account for a junction end that differs from germline. The chain carries TRBV15 and TRBJ1-5; maybe TRBD1 (5 bases). CDR1 is LNHNV and CDR2 is YYDKDF in the germline V gene (reference sequence). CDR3 size: 17 residues. The CDR3 DNA sequence: TGTGCTACCAGGATAGGGGCAGGGTTGAAGGACAATCAGCCCCAGCATTTT. This codes for CATRIGAGLKDNQPQHF.

The gene calls are TRBV20-1 and TRBJ1-2, with D possibly TRBD1 on 6 matching bases. The CDR3 runs to 14 residues. V shed 1 base and J shed 7 bases, with 16 bases lying between them. Germline loops: CDR1 DFQATT, CDR2 SNEGSKA (reference sequence). CDR3 protein: CSARGTLTGFGYTF. The DNA of the CDR3 is TGCAGTGCTAGAGGGACTCTCACAGGGTTTGGCTACACCTTC.

V usage is TRBV14 and J usage is TRBJ1-2; D is unresolved. V was trimmed by 0 bases and J by 5 bases, leaving 4 bases between them. The CDR3 extends over 12 amino acids. From germline, CDR1 is SGHDN and CDR2 FVKESK. The CDR3 here is CASSQDKYGYTF. The CDR3 DNA sequence: TGTGCCAGCAGCCAAGATAAGTATGGCTACACCTTC.

V is TRBV7-6 and J is TRBJ2-6; the D is unclear. The germline V gene has CDR1 SGHVS and CDR2 FNYEAQ. This CDR3 has 15 amino acids. The V gene lost 2 bases and the J gene lost 0 bases, with 5 bases spanning the gap. In DNA form, the CDR3 reads TGTGCCAGCAGCTTACAGCGCTCTGGGGCCAACGTCCTGACTTTC. Translation: CASSLQRSGANVLTF.

On this clonotype: The CDR3 end shows no conserved phenylalanine or tryptophan, and so a read error is likely. The rearrangement joins TRBV29-1 to TRBJ2-4; D ambiguous. The last part of the DNA fits TRBJ2-5 better; the J call may be wrong. Germline assignment: CDR1 SQVTM and CDR2 ANQGSEA. The CDR3 runs 12 residues. The CDR3 sequence is CSHLRSRETQYL. The CDR3 nucleotides are TGCAGTCATCTCCGGAGTCGGGAGACCCAGTACTTA.

This chain links TRBV7-9 with TRBJ2-5; 8 positions agree with TRBD1. CDR3 length: 14 residues. Germline V CDR1 and CDR2: SEHNR, FQNEAQ (reference sequence). The ends lost 4 bases at V and 5 bases at J; junction bases unmatched: 6. CDR3 sequence (DNA): TGTGCCAGCAGCTACCCAGGGGGCGATGAGACCCAGTACTTC. Translated: CASSYPGGDETQYF. The full variable domain, completed using reference TRBV7-9 and TRBJ2-5, is DTGVSQNPRHKITKRGQNVTFRCDPISEHNRLYWYRQTLGQGPEFLTYFQNEAQLEKSRLLSDRFSAERPKGSFSTLEIQRTEQGDSAMYLCASSYPGGDETQYFGPGTRLLVL.

The V call is TRBV29-1, the J call TRBJ1-2, with 9 positions matching TRBD1. Germline CDR1 and CDR2: SQVTM and ANQGSEA. This CDR3 has 11 amino acids. The V and J ends lost 7 bases and 7 bases, in that order; junction bases with no gene match: 4. The CDR3 here is CSDGTGSGYTF. The CDR3 DNA follows: TGCAGCGATGGGACAGGGTCTGGCTACACCTTC.

This clonotype was counted a few times. V is TRBV7-9 and J is TRBJ2-1, with 10 positions matching TRBD1. The CDR3 sequence is 15 residues long. Germline CDR1 is SEHNR and CDR2 is FQNEAQ (reference sequence). V lost 4 bases and J lost 5; bases outside the gene matches: 5. This chain's CDR3 is CASSYLDRGDNEQFF. DNA for the CDR3: TGTGCCAGCAGCTACCTGGACAGGGGGGACAATGAGCAGTTCTTC.

This clonotype was counted between two and nine times. Germline and junction disagree at one end, which may indicate a read error. This rearrangement joins TRBV2 to TRBJ2-1; either TRBD1 or TRBD2 may fit D (5 bases each). Germline CDR1 SNHLY, CDR2 FYNNEI. The CDR3 contains 11 residues. CDR3 DNA: TGCTCCTCGGGGCAGCTCAATGAGCAGTTCTTC. This translates into CSSGQLNEQFF.

The rearrangement links TRBV20-1 to TRBJ1-5; TRBD1 is a possible D gene (6 bases). The V end was cut by 6 bases, the J end by 4 bases, with 13 bases between. Looked up from germline, CDR1 is DFQATT and CDR2 is SNEGSKA (reference sequence). CDR3 length: 13 residues. As DNA, the CDR3 is TGCAGTGCAAGGACAGAACCAAATCAGCCCCAGCATTTT. It codes for CSARTEPNQPQHF.

The V and J genes are TRBV28 and TRBJ2-3; 8 nucleotides align to TRBD2. The CDR3 runs 14 residues. V lost 8 bases and J lost 2; bases outside the gene matches: 6. CDR1 MDHEN and CDR2 SYDVKM come from the germline V gene. CDR3: CASQSGGVTDTQYF. The CDR3 nucleotides are TGTGCCAGCCAATCGGGGGGGGTCACAGATACGCAGTATTTT.

In this sample, this clonotype turned up a few times. The chain uses TRBV7-2 and TRBJ2-7; D is uncertain. The CDR3 totals 12 residues. Germline loops: CDR1 SGHTA, CDR2 FQGNSA. Deletions cut 5 bases from V and 2 bases from J, with 7 bases between. This CDR3 reads CASSPNTYEQYF. The CDR3 nucleotides are TGTGCCAGCAGCCCCAACACCTACGAGCAGTACTTC.

V is TRBV6-2 or TRBV6-3 and J is TRBJ1-2; a weak D match, TRBD1 (5 bases). Trimming stripped 4 bases from V and 4 bases from J, with 13 bases between. The CDR3 consists of 14 residues. CDR1 is MNHEY, CDR2 SVGEGT, per germline. CDR3: CASSLTDTVYGYTF. In nucleotides, the CDR3 is TGTGCCAGCAGTTTAACGGACACCGTCTATGGCTACACCTTC.